These 10 T cell receptor beta chains originate from one sample sequenced in a study of metastatic and nonmetastatic thyroid tumors. Ahead of thyroid surgery, no patient had received treatment of any kind. TCRdb reanalyzed the PCR reads via MiXCR. The sample carries approximately 34,000 clones, approximately 16% recorded once. Sample: blood. These receptors were taken from a female donor with papillary thyroid cancer or a benign thyroid nodule (not recorded which). Some clones in this sample may be carry-over from other donors' samples.

This clone was counted ten times or more. V gene TRBV28 combines with J gene TRBJ1-2, with D hard to call. Germline V gene sequence: CDR1 MDHEN, CDR2 SYDVKM. V shed 3 bases and J shed 8 bases, with 13 bases lying between them. The CDR3 spans 13 residues. This chain's CDR3 is CASSFSPDEGYTF. The CDR3 DNA reads as TGTGCCAGCAGTTTTAGCCCCGACGAGGGCTACACCTTC.

This clone was observed many times. The chain employs TRBV18 and TRBJ1-1; D is ambiguous. CDR1 KGHSH and CDR2 LQKENI come from the germline V gene. V lost 1 base and J lost 0, with 6 bases in between. There are 14 residues in the CDR3. CDR3 region: CASSPQEMNTEAFF. The CDR3 coding sequence is TGTGCCAGCTCACCACAGGAGATGAACACTGAAGCTTTCTTT.

In this sample, this clone turned up a few times. Since a much larger clone is just one base distant, this may be a read error. This chain joins TRBV12-3 or TRBV12-4 and TRBJ2-5; D might be TRBD1 (6 bases). V was cut by 2 bases and J by 3 bases, with 7 bases left in between. This CDR3 contains 13 residues. CDR3 bases: TGTGCCAGCAGTTTACGGACAGAAGAGACCCAGTACTTC. This sequence encodes CASSLRTEETQYF.

This clone was seen at least ten times. The gene calls are TRBV20-1 and TRBJ2-3; 7 bases are a match to TRBD2. Per germline, CDR1 DFQATT and CDR2 SNEGSKA (reference sequence). Unmatched junction bases numbered 13, after V lost 3 bases and J lost 4 bases. There are 16 residues in the CDR3. The CDR3 region is CSASPGLPIRSDTQYF. The DNA of the CDR3 is TGCAGTGCTAGTCCGGGACTACCAATACGGTCAGATACGCAGTATTTT.

This clone was recorded at least ten times. This chain uses TRBV30 with TRBJ2-7; D not resolved. Germline loops: CDR1 GTSNPN, CDR2 SVGIG (reference sequence). CDR3 length: 12 amino acids. Trimming pared 2 bases from V and 5 bases from J, leaving 10 bases between. The chain's CDR3 is CAWSSGGNEQYF. In DNA form, the CDR3 reads TGTGCCTGGAGTTCCGGTGGGAACGAGCAGTACTTC.

On this clone itself: At one of its ends the junction is not consistent with the germline gene, which may arise from a read error. The rearrangement joins TRBV4-2 to TRBJ2-7; TRBD1 is a possible D gene (5 bases). This CDR3 is built from 16 residues. Looked up from germline, CDR1 is LGHNA and CDR2 is YNFKEQ. Here the CDR3 reads CASSQDCGADSYEHYF. In DNA, the CDR3 is TGTGCCAGCAGCCAAGATTGTGGGGCCGACTCCTACGAGCATTACTTC.

This clone appeared many times. The chain links TRBV3-1 to TRBJ2-7, with TRBD2 as a possible D gene (5 bases). Germline loops: CDR1 LGHDT, CDR2 YNNKEL (reference sequence). The V end lost 4 bases, the J end lost 5 bases, and 18 bases lay between the germline ends. The CDR3 consists of 15 residues. The CDR3 here is CASSLKATRRDEQYF. The CDR3 region has the DNA TGTGCCAGCAGCCTAAAGGCTACTAGACGAGACGAGCAGTACTTC.

This clone was seen ten or more times. V usage is TRBV5-6 and J usage is TRBJ1-2, with 11 bases aligning to TRBD1. CDR1 is SGHDT and CDR2 is YYEEEE in the germline V gene. This CDR3 has 14 amino acids. V gave up 2 bases and J gave up 8 bases; unmatched junction bases: 5. The CDR3 DNA reads TGTGCCAGCAGCTTTGGACAGGGGGCGCCCGGCTACACCTTC. It codes for CASSFGQGAPGYTF.

This clone was detected ten times or more. The chain carries TRBV3-1 and TRBJ2-5; no clear D. The CDR3 is 12 residues long. The V gene lost 10 bases and the J gene lost 7 bases, with 16 bases spanning the gap. Germline values: CDR1 LGHDT, CDR2 YNNKEL (reference sequence). For the CDR3, the DNA is TGTGCCATCCCCTTCTGGCTGGGGACCCAGTACTTC. Encoded protein: CAIPFWLGTQYF.

The chain is built from TRBV14 and TRBJ2-1; TRBD1 might be the D (7 bases). CDR1 SGHDN and CDR2 FVKESK come from the germline V gene. The V end was cut by 7 bases, the J end by 9 bases, with 25 bases between. This CDR3 has 16 amino acids. CDR3 sequence: CASILNAGQWAREQFF. The CDR3 bases are TGTGCCAGCATCCTGAATGCGGGACAGTGGGCTCGTGAGCAGTTCTTC. Full variable domain (outside the CDR3, taken from reference TRBV14 and TRBJ2-1): EAGVTQFPSHSVIEKGQTVTLRCDPISGHDNLYWYRRVMGKEIKFLLHFVKESKQDESGMPNNRFLAERTGGTYSTLKVQPAELEDSGVYFCASILNAGQWAREQFFGPGTRLTVL.